This T cell receptor beta chain was found in a study of blood T cell repertoires in COVID-19. Study background: Material from acute and convalescent COVID-19 was sourced from the United States, Italy and Spain. Sample material is recorded as cDNA or gDNA derived from T cells, B-cell-depleted T cells, or PBMCs.

The CDR3 is 15 residues long. Germline V gene sequence: CDR1 MNHEY, CDR2 SVGAGI. The V and J ends lost 6 bases and 1 base respectively, with 15 bases between them. Authors' analysis steps: Amplification of reference gene primers provided the estimated nucleated cell counts. Only in-frame clones appear in the TCRdb table, and some are missing; sequencing was by immunoSEQ multiplex PCR. The DNA was the basis for D and trimming; V, J and clone size are from that table. The sample lists about 230,000 clones, around 88% occurring once. This chain links TRBV6-5 with TRBJ1-2; no firm D call. The specimen was peripheral blood. This sequence originates from a man aged 80 or over with acute or convalescent COVID-19. The CDR3 DNA sequence: TGTGCCAGCAGCGATCCTCAGACTTTTAACTATGGCTACACCTTC. Its protein product is CASSDPQTFNYGYTF.